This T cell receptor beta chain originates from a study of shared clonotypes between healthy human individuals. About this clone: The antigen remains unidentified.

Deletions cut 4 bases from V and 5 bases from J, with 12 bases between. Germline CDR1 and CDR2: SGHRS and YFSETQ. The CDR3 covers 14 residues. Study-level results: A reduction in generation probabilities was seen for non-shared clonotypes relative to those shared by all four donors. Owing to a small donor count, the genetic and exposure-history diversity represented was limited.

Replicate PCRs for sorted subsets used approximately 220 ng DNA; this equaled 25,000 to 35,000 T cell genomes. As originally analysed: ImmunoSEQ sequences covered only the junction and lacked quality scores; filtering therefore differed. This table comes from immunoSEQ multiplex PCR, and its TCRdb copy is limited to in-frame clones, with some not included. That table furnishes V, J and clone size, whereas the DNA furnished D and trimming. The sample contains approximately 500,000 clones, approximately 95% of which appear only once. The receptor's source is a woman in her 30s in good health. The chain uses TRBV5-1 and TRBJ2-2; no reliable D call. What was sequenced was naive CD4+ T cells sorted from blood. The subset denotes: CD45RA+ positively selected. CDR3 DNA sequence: TGCGCCAGCAGCCCTCAGGTGGGGACCGGGGAGCTGTTTTTT. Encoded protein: CASSPQVGTGELFF. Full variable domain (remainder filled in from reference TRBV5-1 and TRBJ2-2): KAGVTQTPRYLIKTRGQQVTLSCSPISGHRSVSWYQQTPGQGLQFLFEYFSETQRNKGNFPGRFSGRQFSNSRSEMNVSTLELGDSALYLCASSPQVGTGELFFGEGSRLTVL.